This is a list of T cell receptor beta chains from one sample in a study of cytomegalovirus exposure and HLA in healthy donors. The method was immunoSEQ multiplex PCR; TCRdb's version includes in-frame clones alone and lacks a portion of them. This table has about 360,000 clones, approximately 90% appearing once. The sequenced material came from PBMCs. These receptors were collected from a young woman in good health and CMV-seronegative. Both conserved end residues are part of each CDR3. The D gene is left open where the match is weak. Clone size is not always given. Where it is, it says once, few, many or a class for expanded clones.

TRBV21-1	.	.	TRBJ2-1	TGTGCCAGCCCACGGTGGAGGGGTCACTACAATGAGCAGTTCTTC	CASPRWRGHYNEQFF
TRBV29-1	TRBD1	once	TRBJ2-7	TGCAGCGTTGAAATTTTCGGACAGGGACCAAGCTCCTACGAGCAGTACTTC	CSVEIFGQGPSSYEQYF
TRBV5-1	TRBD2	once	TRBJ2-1	TGCGCCAGCAGCTTGGGTAAATCCCTAGCGGGATGGACGAGCTCCTACAATGAGCAGTTCTTC	CASSLGKSLAGWTSSYNEQFF
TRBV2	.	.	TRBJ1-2	TGTGCCAGCGCTACTAACTATGGCTACACCTTC	CASATNYGYTF
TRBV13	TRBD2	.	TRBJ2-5	TGTGCCAGCAGCTTAGGAGCGGGGGCCCCCGAGGTAGAGACCCAGTACTTC	CASSLGAGAPEVETQYF
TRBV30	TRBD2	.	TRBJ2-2	TGTGCCTGGAGACTAGCGGGGGGGGAGCTGTTTTTT	CAWRLAGGELFF
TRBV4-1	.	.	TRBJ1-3	TGCGCCAGCAGCCTCTGGACAGAAGGAAACACCATATATTTT	CASSLWTEGNTIYF
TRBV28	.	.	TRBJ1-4	TGTGCCAGCAGTTCCCTACTTGATTATAATGAAAAACTGTTTTTT	CASSSLLDYNEKLFF
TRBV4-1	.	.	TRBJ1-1	TGCGCCAGCAGCCGGTCGGTCCAGAACACTGAAGCTTTCTTT	CASSRSVQNTEAFF
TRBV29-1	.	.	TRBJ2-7	TGCAGCGCCGCTCGGGACTCCTCCTCCTACGAGCAGTACTTC	CSAARDSSSYEQYF